These 25 T cell receptor beta chains originate from one sample sequenced in a study of T cell repertoires in cytomegalovirus infection. No antigen is known for these receptors. TCRdb re-derived calls from the reads in MiXCR, one entry per CDR3 protein. The sample shows approximately 1,000,000 distinct CDR3 sequences, approximately 31% of them seen only once. This sample comprised cultured CD8+ T cells from PBMCs, obtained from culture after CMV antigen stimulation. Every receptor here comes from a human donor in good health (CMV status not recorded). Some clones in this sample may be carry-over from other donors' samples.

V gene TRBV2 combines with J gene TRBJ1-1, with D maybe TRBD1 (6 bases). Germline CDR1 reads SNHLY; CDR2 reads FYNNEI. The CDR3 runs 14 residues. Trimming took off 1 base at V and 7 bases at J, with 13 bases between the two ends. Written as DNA, the CDR3 is TGTGCCAGCAGTGAAGATACAGGGTGGCTTGAAGCTTTCTTT. Protein product: CASSEDTGWLEAFF.

Only a few counts were recorded for this clonotype. The genes are TRBV6-5 and TRBJ1-1, with D hard to call. The V and J ends lost 6 bases and 4 bases respectively, with 15 bases between them. CDR1 is MNHEY and CDR2 is SVGAGI in the germline V gene. This CDR3 is 14 amino acids long. CDR3 protein: CASSPRGPGTEAFF. DNA of the CDR3: TGTGCCAGCAGCCCCCGAGGACCCGGCACTGAAGCTTTCTTT.

V is TRBV15 and J is TRBJ2-3; the match to TRBD2 covers 10 bases. This CDR3 is built from 16 residues. Trimming took 5 bases from V and 4 from J; bases not matched to a gene: 9. CDR1 and CDR2 (germline): LNHNV, YYDKDF (reference sequence). CDR3 sequence (DNA): TGTGCCACCAGCGGAATACTAGCGGGGAGCTCAGATACGCAGTATTTT. Translated, it gives CATSGILAGSSDTQYF.

The J gene is TRBJ2-5, the V gene TRBV6-2 or TRBV6-3; 7 nucleotides match TRBD1. The CDR3 is made up of 15 amino acids. Unmatched junction bases numbered 10, after V lost 7 bases and J lost 2 bases. The V gene's germline CDR1 is MNHEY and CDR2 SVGEGT. Here the CDR3 reads CASNTGVLGQETQYF. The CDR3 nucleotides read TGTGCCAGCAATACAGGGGTTCTAGGTCAAGAGACCCAGTACTTC.

This clonotype was counted many times. One end of the junction does not line up with germline, which may come from a read error. The V call is TRBV7-6, the J call TRBJ2-1; TRBD1 aligns across 9 bases. The germline CDR1 and CDR2 sequences are SGHVS and FNYEAQ. This CDR3 region has 14 residues. The chain's CDR3 is CASSLGQGGNEQFF. For the CDR3, the DNA is TGTGCTAGCAGCTTGGGACAGGGTGGAAATGAGCAGTTCTTC.

This clonotype came up a few times. The chain has TRBV2 and TRBJ1-3; D is uncertain. V was trimmed by 7 bases and J by 3 bases, leaving 16 bases between them. This CDR3 has 15 amino acids. In germline, CDR1 is SNHLY, CDR2 FYNNEI. The CDR3 DNA follows: TGTGCCAGCATGAACCCCCCGGGAGGTGGAAACACCATATATTTT. Translating it yields CASMNPPGGGNTIYF.

This chain joins TRBV10-3 and TRBJ2-3; D call uncertain. Looked up from germline, CDR1 is ENHRY and CDR2 is SYGVKD. This CDR3 is 14 amino acids long. V dropped 6 bases and J dropped 2 bases, with 12 bases sitting between them. CDR3 DNA sequence: TGTGCCATCAGGGCAACAGAATTCACAGATACGCAGTATTTT. It encodes CAIRATEFTDTQYF.

The chain uses TRBV10-3 and TRBJ1-3, with 7 bases lining up with TRBD1. The CDR3 length is 12 residues. With V trimmed by 11 bases and J by 2 bases, 3 bases remained unmatched. Germline CDR1 reads ENHRY; CDR2 reads SYGVKD. This chain's CDR3 is CAAGTAGNTIYF. The CDR3 bases are TGTGCCGCCGGGACAGCTGGAAACACCATATATTTT.

This clonotype was seen a handful of times. The CDR3 sequence is CASGASDRNNEQFF. CDR3 DNA: TGTGCTAGTGGTGCTTCGGACAGAAACAATGAGCAGTTCTTC. The V gene is TRBV12-5, the J gene TRBJ2-1; tentative D call: TRBD1 (6 bases). The CDR3 totals 14 residues. Per the germline V gene, CDR1 is LGHNT and CDR2 is FRNRAP. The V end was cut by 5 bases, the J end by 5 bases, with 13 bases between.

This clonotype was counted at least ten times. V is TRBV7-2 and J is TRBJ1-2, with a weak D call TRBD1 (5 bases). The germline CDR1 and CDR2 sequences are SGHTA and FQGNSA. This CDR3 spans 11 amino acids. Trimming pared 7 bases from V and 7 bases from J, leaving 10 bases between. The CDR3, as DNA: TGTGCCAGCACTGAGGGACTTGGCTACACCTTC. Translated: CASTEGLGYTF.

The V gene is TRBV12-5, the J gene TRBJ2-5; 13 nucleotides agree with TRBD2. CDR1 is LGHNT, CDR2 FRNRAP, per germline. The trim removed 2 bases at V and 3 bases at J, leaving 0 bases unmatched. The CDR3 is 15 amino acids. CDR3 in DNA: TGTGCTAGTGGTTTGACTAGCGGGGGGGAAGAGACCCAGTACTTC. Translated, it gives CASGLTSGGEETQYF.

J is TRBJ2-5 and V is TRBV27; possible D gene TRBD2, 7 bases. The V end was cut by 3 bases, the J end by 4 bases, with 12 bases between. Germline V gene data show CDR1 as MNHEY and CDR2 as SMNVEV (reference sequence). The CDR3 spans 14 residues. Here the CDR3 reads CASSLGGPRETQYF. For the CDR3, the DNA is TGTGCCAGCAGTTTGGGGGGGCCGAGAGAGACCCAGTACTTC.

The rearrangement uses TRBV7-9 and TRBJ2-7; D is unclear. V was trimmed by 3 bases and J by 2 bases, leaving 5 bases between them. Germline V gives CDR1 SEHNR, CDR2 FQNEAQ (reference sequence). There are 12 residues in the CDR3. The CDR3 here is CASSFHPYEQYF. CDR3 in DNA: TGTGCCAGCAGCTTTCACCCCTACGAGCAGTACTTC.

The chain combines TRBV7-6 with TRBJ1-2; 11 bases align to TRBD1. This CDR3 is built from 15 residues. The V gene end was trimmed by 4 bases and the J gene end by 8 bases; junction bases not matched to a gene: 9. Germline V gene sequence: CDR1 SGHVS, CDR2 FNYEAQ. The CDR3 DNA is TGTGCCAGCAGCTCATCCGGGACAGGGGGTCGCGGCTACACCTTC. Translated, it gives CASSSSGTGGRGYTF.

Many counts were recorded for this clonotype. The rearrangement joins TRBV7-8 to TRBJ1-2, with unresolved D. Germline V gene lookup returns CDR1 SGHVS and CDR2 FQNEAQ. With 1 base removed from V and 3 bases from J, the gap between germline ends came to 12 bases. The CDR3 runs 15 residues. CDR3: CASSLVRNVDYGYTF. The DNA of the CDR3 is TGTGCCAGCAGCTTAGTCAGGAATGTGGACTATGGCTACACCTTC.

Only a few counts were recorded for this clonotype. This chain links TRBV6-2 or TRBV6-3 with TRBJ1-4, with D possibly being TRBD1 (5 bases). CDR1 is MNHEY and CDR2 is SVGEGT in the germline V gene. Between the trimmed V and J ends, which lost 6 bases and 0 bases, there was a span of 11 bases. The CDR3 totals 15 residues. The chain's CDR3 is CASRPRTTTNEKLFF. CDR3 DNA sequence: TGTGCCAGCAGACCACGGACAACAACTAATGAAAAACTGTTTTTT.

This clonotype was counted at least ten times. V and J are TRBV7-2 and TRBJ2-5, with 7 bases aligning to TRBD1. With V trimmed by 5 bases and J by 5 bases, 8 bases remained unmatched. CDR1 SGHTA and CDR2 FQGNSA come from the germline V gene. The CDR3 consists of 14 residues. CDR3 nucleotide sequence: TGTGCCAGCAGCAACCCGACAGGGATGGAGACCCAGTACTTC. Protein sequence: CASSNPTGMETQYF.

This rearrangement joins TRBV27 to TRBJ1-2; 7 bases map to TRBD1. The CDR3 runs to 17 residues. The junction had 14 bases not matched to a gene; V was cut back by 3 bases and J by 4 bases. The germline CDR1 and CDR2 sequences are MNHEY and SMNVEV (reference sequence). CDR3 DNA: TGTGCCAGCAGTTTGGGGGGATCGACAGGGAAGGCCTATGGCTACACCTTC. Its protein is CASSLGGSTGKAYGYTF.

The CDR3 is CSVRSGSSYEQYV. The CDR3, as DNA: TGCAGTGTAAGAAGCGGGAGTTCCTACGAGCAGTACGTC. This sequence joins TRBV20-1 and TRBJ2-7; TRBD2 agrees at 8 bases. This CDR3 has 13 amino acids. V lost 7 bases and J lost 1; bases outside the gene matches: 6. The germline V gene has CDR1 DFQATT and CDR2 SNEGSKA (reference sequence).

As for this clonotype: At one boundary the junction diverges from the germline segment, which might be a read error. The chain joins TRBV4-3 to TRBJ1-2; TRBD1 might be the D (6 bases). Germline V gives CDR1 LGHNA, CDR2 YSLEER. The CDR3 contains 14 residues. CDR3 region: CASSPPGEDYGYNF. CDR3 DNA sequence: TGCGCCAGCAGCCCCCCAGGGGAGGACTATGGCTACAACTTC.

This clonotype was found a few times. The J gene is TRBJ1-2, the V gene TRBV14; 8 bases align to TRBD1. The CDR3 has 15 amino acids. Germline CDR1 reads SGHDN; CDR2 reads FVKESK. V shed 1 base and J 4 bases; nucleotides not matched to a gene: 5. The CDR3 sequence: CASSQVGTGGYGYTF. DNA of the CDR3: TGTGCCAGCAGCCAAGTGGGTACAGGGGGCTATGGCTACACCTTC.

This clonotype was found a few times. The rearrangement links TRBV12-5 to TRBJ2-5; 9 bases are shared with TRBD1. CDR1 and CDR2 from the germline V gene are LGHNT and FRNRAP. This CDR3 has 16 residues. V lost 3 bases and J lost 6; bases outside the gene matches: 11. CDR3 in amino acids: CASGFLWTGAGKTQYF. The CDR3 DNA follows: TGTGCTAGTGGTTTCCTTTGGACAGGGGCGGGGAAGACCCAGTACTTC.

This clonotype was detected only a few times. CDR3 DNA: TGTGCCAGCAGCTTGGACGCCTACTCTGGGGCCAACGTCCTGACTTTC. Encoded protein: CASSLDAYSGANVLTF. This sequence joins TRBV7-6 and TRBJ2-6, with unresolved D. CDR1 and CDR2 from the germline V gene are SGHVS and FNYEAQ. Trimming removed 3 bases at V and 0 bases at J, with 9 bases between. The CDR3 loop spans 16 amino acids.

The chain joins TRBV4-1 to TRBJ2-1; no definite D call. The V and J ends lost 3 bases and 8 bases respectively, with 14 bases between them. CDR1 MGHRA and CDR2 YSYEKL come from the germline V gene. This CDR3 contains 14 residues. Here the CDR3 reads CASSHPTKTYEQFF. CDR3 nucleotides: TGCGCCAGCAGCCATCCCACGAAGACTTATGAGCAGTTCTTC.

The rearrangement joins TRBV6-2 or TRBV6-3 to TRBJ2-7; D might be TRBD1 or TRBD2, each matching 5 bases. V lost 0 bases and J 6 bases, leaving 9 bases between the germline ends. The CDR3 extends over 13 amino acids. Germline CDR1 is MNHEY and CDR2 is SVGEGT. CDR3 protein: CASSYSSGSEQYV. The CDR3 DNA follows: TGTGCCAGCAGTTACTCATCAGGGAGCGAGCAGTACGTC.